This entry features one T cell receptor beta chain sequence. What it recognizes is unknown. The V segment lost 7 bases and the J segment 7 bases; nucleotides outside the gene matches: 2. The CDR3 extends over 13 amino acids. The V gene's germline CDR1 is MNHNY and CDR2 SVGAGI (reference sequence). Unique molecular identifiers featured in each of the TCR beta cDNA libraries. Each CDR3 protein gets one entry after TCRdb re-called the PCR reads with MiXCR. The sample has hundreds of thousands of distinct CDR3 sequences; 44% are singletons. The data stem from a study of post-analysis software for immune sequencing data. Study-wide points: Five TRBV segments occurring more often in patients than controls included TRBV5-6, TRBV5-1 and TRBV20-1.

Sequencing was done on a sample of blood. The V call is TRBV6-6, the J call TRBJ1-6; 9 nucleotides line up with TRBD1. The TCR sequence derives from a girl between 5 and 17 years old with multiple sclerosis. The CDR3, as DNA: TGTGCCAGCAATGGACAGGGGAATTCACCCCTCCACTTT. This gives the protein CASNGQGNSPLHF.